Below are 10 T cell receptor beta chains sequenced from a single sample in a study of cytomegalovirus exposure and HLA in healthy donors. TCRdb's table, derived via immunoSEQ multiplex PCR, lists solely in-frame clones and lacks some. In the table there are about 160,000 clones, roughly 90% of which are singletons. The sample was PBMCs. The origin of the receptors is a woman in her late teens or twenties in good health and CMV-seronegative.

The chain links TRBV5-5 to TRBJ2-1; D may be TRBD1 (6 bases). CDR3 length equals 18 residues. Trimming shortened V by 2 bases and J by 0 bases, and 18 bases separated the two germline ends. Germline V lookup: CDR1 SGHKS, CDR2 YYEKEE (reference sequence). DNA for the CDR3: TGTGCCAGCAGCTTAAGGGACACTGGAGGATACTCCTACAATGAGCAGTTCTTC. Its protein is CASSLRDTGGYSYNEQFF.

The gene calls are TRBV5-1 and TRBJ1-1, with D uncertain. The V and J ends lost 3 bases and 4 bases respectively, with 10 bases between them. The germline CDR1 and CDR2 sequences are SGHRS and YFSETQ. This CDR3 region has 13 residues. CDR3 region: CASSWEGSTEAFF. CDR3 DNA: TGCGCCAGCAGCTGGGAGGGAAGCACTGAAGCTTTCTTT.

The gene calls are TRBV7-9 and TRBJ1-2; D unclear. CDR1 is SEHNR, CDR2 FQNEAQ, per germline (reference sequence). Trimming removed 2 bases from V and 4 bases from J, with 11 bases in between. The CDR3 has 14 residues. CDR3 residues: CASSLSVGGYGYTF. In DNA, the CDR3 is TGTGCCAGCAGCTTATCCGTCGGAGGCTATGGCTACACCTTC.

The table lists this clone with a few counts. The chain recombines TRBV6-5 with TRBJ1-5; D is unclear. V was pared by 6 bases and J by 4 bases, with 10 bases between. Germline CDR1 MNHEY, CDR2 SVGAGI. This CDR3 has 13 amino acids. The DNA of the CDR3 is TGTGCCAGCAGCCCGGGAAATAATCAGCCCCAGCATTTT. Amino acids: CASSPGNNQPQHF.

The rearrangement joins TRBV7-9 to TRBJ1-2; D possibly corresponds to TRBD1 (5 bases). From germline, CDR1 is SEHNR and CDR2 FQNEAQ (reference sequence). The CDR3 spans 16 residues. V lost 5 bases and J lost 1, with 17 bases in between. The CDR3 DNA reads TGTGCCAGCAGCCCCCTGACAGTGATCCTTAACTATGGCTACACCTTC. Amino acids: CASSPLTVILNYGYTF.

The chain uses TRBV14 and TRBJ1-1, with D perhaps TRBD1 (5 bases). From germline, CDR1 is SGHDN and CDR2 FVKESK. The V end lost 4 bases, the J end lost 2 bases, and 11 bases lay between the germline ends. CDR3 length equals 14 residues. The chain's CDR3 is CASSLRQSNTEAFF. For the CDR3, the DNA is TGTGCCAGCAGCCTAAGACAGAGCAACACTGAAGCTTTCTTT.

This chain uses TRBV7-2 with TRBJ2-7; 7 bases align to TRBD2. Germline CDR1 reads SGHTA; CDR2 reads FQGNSA. There are 14 residues in the CDR3. V lost 4 bases and J lost 4; bases outside the gene matches: 7. The CDR3 DNA follows: TGTGCCAGCAGCTCTGAGCGGGGACCATACGAGCAGTACTTC. The encoded protein is CASSSERGPYEQYF.

The CDR3 protein is CASGTSGYEQYF. CDR3 nucleotides: TGCGCCAGTGGGACTAGCGGCTACGAGCAGTACTTC. The rearrangement joins TRBV10-2 to TRBJ2-7, with TRBD2 identical over 11 bases. Trimming removed 9 bases from V and 3 bases from J; junction bases left unmatched: 1. The germline gives CDR1 WSHSY, CDR2 SAAADI. The CDR3 contains 12 residues.

The chain combines TRBV9 with TRBJ1-3; D not resolved. This CDR3 has 15 amino acids. Looked up from germline, CDR1 is SGDLS and CDR2 is YYNGEE. V dropped 4 bases and J dropped 0 bases, with 11 bases sitting between them. CDR3 sequence reads: CASSLGGGSGNTIYF. In nucleotides, the CDR3 is TGTGCCAGCAGCTTAGGAGGAGGCTCTGGAAACACCATATATTTT.

The chain recombines TRBV4-3 with TRBJ1-4; D might be TRBD1 (5 bases). CDR3 length equals 15 residues. V gave up 4 bases and J gave up 2 bases, with 11 bases separating them. CDR1 LGHNA and CDR2 YSLEER come from the germline V gene. The CDR3: CASSPSGHTNEKLFF. CDR3 DNA: TGCGCCAGCAGCCCTAGTGGACATACTAATGAAAAACTGTTTTTT.